The 6 T cell receptor beta chains presented below share a single source sample, sequenced in a study of regulatory T cells in long-lasting Graves disease. The TCR beta library used iRepertoire HTBI primers with Arm-PCR amplification of CDR3. TCRdb redid the calling of the multiplex PCR reads with MiXCR, one entry per CDR3 protein. In the table there are about 320,000 distinct CDR3 sequences, 18% of which are singletons. Time point of the sample: newly diagnosed GD, antithyroid drugs for less than 3 months. Making the TCR library involved RNA that had been extracted from PBMCs. Sequencing used peripheral blood mononuclear cells (PBMCs), obtained at new diagnosis, from a patient treated with antithyroid drugs. All receptors come from a female donor with Graves disease.

This clonotype occurred a few times. This chain joins TRBV20-1 and TRBJ2-1, with 7 bases lining up with TRBD2. The junction had 13 bases not matched to a gene; V was cut back by 3 bases and J by 5 bases. Germline V lookup: CDR1 DFQATT, CDR2 SNEGSKA (reference sequence). This CDR3 is 16 amino acids long. DNA for the CDR3: TGCAGTGCTAGGCCGGCTAGCGGCCGCGTGGACAATGAGCAGTTCTTC. This gives the protein CSARPASGRVDNEQFF.

With regard to this clonotype: A read error is likely here: a far larger clone is one base away. In DNA form, the CDR3 reads TGTGCCAGCAGTGAGACAGGGAACACTGAAGCTTTCTTT. This encodes CASSETGNTEAFF. V usage is TRBV6-4 and J usage is TRBJ1-1, with D possibly being TRBD1 (6 bases). V lost 3 bases, J lost 1 base, and 6 bases lay in between. From germline, CDR1 is MRHNA and CDR2 SNTAGT. The CDR3 is made up of 13 amino acids.

This clonotype occurred many times. This chain connects TRBV11-3 to TRBJ1-6; 7 bases match TRBD1. The germline gives CDR1 SGHNT, CDR2 YENEEA. V lost 5 bases and J lost 0; bases outside the gene matches: 7. This CDR3 is 17 amino acids long. The CDR3 loop is CASSARQGSSYNSPLHF. The CDR3 DNA reads TGTGCCAGCAGCGCTCGACAGGGTAGCTCCTATAATTCACCCCTCCACTTT.

This clonotype appeared many times. The chain employs TRBV2 and TRBJ1-2; possible D gene TRBD1, 6 bases. Trimming took 0 bases from V and 7 from J, leaving 15 bases between them. The V gene's germline CDR1 is SNHLY and CDR2 FYNNEI. This CDR3 has 15 residues. The CDR3: CASSEAGGARAGYTF. DNA of the CDR3: TGTGCCAGCAGTGAAGCCGGGGGGGCAAGAGCTGGCTACACCTTC.

The table lists this clonotype with a few counts. A read error may account for a junction end that differs from germline. The chain joins TRBV5-1 to TRBJ2-7; TRBD1 matches 8 bases. The CDR3 contains 15 residues. Per germline, CDR1 SGHRS and CDR2 YFSETQ. CDR3 region: CASSSGQGGGYEQYF. The CDR3 region has the DNA TGTGCCAGCAGCTCAGGACAGGGAGGCGGCTACGAGCAGTACTTC.

This sequence joins TRBV4-1 and TRBJ1-3; maybe TRBD1 (5 bases). Germline CDR1 and CDR2: MGHRA and YSYEKL. The CDR3 totals 14 residues. V lost 1 base to trimming and J lost 8 bases, with 12 bases between them. CDR3 sequence: CASSQVTGGDTIYF. CDR3 DNA sequence: TGCGCCAGCAGCCAAGTAACTGGGGGAGACACCATATATTTT.